This TCR beta chain was sequenced during a study of response to subunit inactivated influenza vaccine. Findings of the study overall: Authors suggested each seasonal influenza vaccination recruits few new T cells.

This CDR3 has 15 residues. The V and J ends lost 0 bases and 6 bases respectively, with 13 bases between them. CDR1 LGHNA and CDR2 YNFKEQ come from the germline V gene. From the RT-PCR reads, TCRdb called clonotypes with MiXCR, one entry per CDR3 protein. This sample has about 500,000 distinct CDR3 sequences; about 17% occur once, and the top ten carry over 2.5%. This clonotype has a handful of counts. As yet, its antigen is unknown. V and J are TRBV4-2 and TRBJ2-3, with D uncertain. The sample in question was CD4+ T cells sorted from PBMCs, obtained roughly 24 months after vaccination. The receptor was derived from a man between 50 and 69 years old who received an inactivated influenza vaccine. CDR3 DNA sequence: TGTGCCAGCAGCCAAGAACTCGCGTCGCGGGATACGCAGTATTTT. Its translation: CASSQELASRDTQYF.